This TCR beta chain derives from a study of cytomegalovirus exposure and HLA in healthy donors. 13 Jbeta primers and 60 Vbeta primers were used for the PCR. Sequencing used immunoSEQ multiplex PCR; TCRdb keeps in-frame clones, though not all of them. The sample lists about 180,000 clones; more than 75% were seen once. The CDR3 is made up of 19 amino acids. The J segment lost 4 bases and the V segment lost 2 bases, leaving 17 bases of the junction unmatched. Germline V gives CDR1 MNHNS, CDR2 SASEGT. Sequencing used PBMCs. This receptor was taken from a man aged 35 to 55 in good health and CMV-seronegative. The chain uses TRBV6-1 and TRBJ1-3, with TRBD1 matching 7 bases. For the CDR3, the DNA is TGTGCCAGCAGTGAACAGGGGGTTCAACTTAGTCTAGTCGGAAACACCATATATTTT. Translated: CASSEQGVQLSLVGNTIYF.